What follows are 5 T cell receptor beta chains derived from one specimen sequenced in a study of blood T cell repertoires in COVID-19. TCRdb's table, derived via immunoSEQ multiplex PCR, lists solely in-frame clones and lacks some. The sample consists of approximately 67,000 clones, 75% to 95% of them appearing once. Material: peripheral blood. These receptors originate from a woman aged 60 to 75 with active COVID-19.

J is TRBJ1-1 and V is TRBV9; D is uncertain. Trimming shortened V by 1 base and J by 5 bases, and 18 bases separated the two germline ends. The germline CDR1 and CDR2 sequences are SGDLS and YYNGEE. The CDR3 loop spans 16 amino acids. The CDR3 loop is CASSVLTGSLGTEAFF. As DNA, the CDR3 is TGTGCCAGCAGCGTACTCACGGGATCCCTTGGGACTGAAGCTTTCTTT.

The rearrangement links TRBV28 to TRBJ2-4, with 12 bases aligning to TRBD2. Germline V lookup: CDR1 MDHEN, CDR2 SYDVKM. CDR3 length: 22 amino acids. The junction had 22 bases not matched to a gene; V was cut back by 6 bases and J by 1 base. In DNA form, the CDR3 reads TGTGCCAGCAGCTCGGGGACGTGGACTAGCGGGACCCGGGGTTTGGCCAAAAACATTCAGTACTTC. This sequence encodes CASSSGTWTSGTRGLAKNIQYF.

The chain has TRBV5-1 and TRBJ2-5, with 8 bases lining up with TRBD2. Trimming at V came to 1 base and at J to 7 bases, leaving 15 bases not matched to a gene. Germline CDR1 and CDR2: SGHRS and YFSETQ. This CDR3 region has 17 residues. CDR3 amino acids: CASSLQTGAGAGRTQYF. CDR3 bases: TGCGCCAGCAGCTTGCAAACCGGAGCGGGGGCGGGGCGGACCCAGTACTTC. Combining the CDR3 with reference TRBV5-1 and TRBJ2-5 gives the whole variable domain KAGVTQTPRYLIKTRGQQVTLSCSPISGHRSVSWYQQTPGQGLQFLFEYFSETQRNKGNFPGRFSGRQFSNSRSEMNVSTLELGDSALYLCASSLQTGAGAGRTQYFGPGTRLLVL.

This sequence joins TRBV6-1 and TRBJ2-5; unclear D gene. Between the trimmed V and J ends, which lost 2 bases and 10 bases, there was a span of 8 bases. The CDR3 sequence is 11 residues long. Germline V gene sequence: CDR1 MNHNS, CDR2 SASEGT. CDR3 in DNA: TGTGCCAGCAGTGAATGGGCCTTCCAGTACTTC. Its protein product is CASSEWAFQYF.

V and J are TRBV29-1 and TRBJ2-7, with 8 bases identical to TRBD2. Germline CDR1 and CDR2: SQVTM and ANQGSEA. After removal of 5 bases from V and 0 bases from J, the junction contained 3 bases not matched to a gene. This CDR3 region has 13 residues. The CDR3 DNA reads TGCAGCGTTCTGACTAGCGACTCCTACGAGCAGTACTTC. It translates to CSVLTSDSYEQYF.